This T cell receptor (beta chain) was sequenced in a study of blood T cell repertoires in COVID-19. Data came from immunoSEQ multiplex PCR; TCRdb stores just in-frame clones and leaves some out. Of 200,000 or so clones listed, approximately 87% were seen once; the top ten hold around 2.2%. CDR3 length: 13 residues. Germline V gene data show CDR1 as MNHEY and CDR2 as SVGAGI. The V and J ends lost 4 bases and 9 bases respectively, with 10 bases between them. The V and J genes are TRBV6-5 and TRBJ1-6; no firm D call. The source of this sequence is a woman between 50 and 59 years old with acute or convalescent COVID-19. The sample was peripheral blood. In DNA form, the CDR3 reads TGTGCCAGCAGTTGGGGAGGACGTTCACCCCTCCACTTT. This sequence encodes CASSWGGRSPLHF.